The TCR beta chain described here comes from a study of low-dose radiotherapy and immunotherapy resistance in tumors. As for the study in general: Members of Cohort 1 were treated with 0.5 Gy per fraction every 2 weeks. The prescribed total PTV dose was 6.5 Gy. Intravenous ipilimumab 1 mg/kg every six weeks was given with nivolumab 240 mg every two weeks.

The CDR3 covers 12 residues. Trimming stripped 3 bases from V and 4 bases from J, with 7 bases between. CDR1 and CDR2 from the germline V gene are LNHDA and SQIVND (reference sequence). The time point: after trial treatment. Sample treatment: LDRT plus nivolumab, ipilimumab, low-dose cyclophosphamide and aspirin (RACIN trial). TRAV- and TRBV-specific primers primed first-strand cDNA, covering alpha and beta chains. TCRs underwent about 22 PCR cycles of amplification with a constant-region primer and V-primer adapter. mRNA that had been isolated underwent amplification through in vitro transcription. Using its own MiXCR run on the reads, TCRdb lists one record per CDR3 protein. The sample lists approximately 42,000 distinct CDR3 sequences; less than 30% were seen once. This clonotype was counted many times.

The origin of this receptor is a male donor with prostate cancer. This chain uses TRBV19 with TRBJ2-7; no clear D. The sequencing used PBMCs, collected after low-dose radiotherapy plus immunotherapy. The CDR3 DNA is TGTGCCAGTAGTATGAGTCGTTACGAGCAGTACTTC. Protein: CASSMSRYEQYF. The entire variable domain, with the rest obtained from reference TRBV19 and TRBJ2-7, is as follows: DGGITQSPKYLFRKEGQNVTLSCEQNLNHDAMYWYRQDPGQGLRLIYYSQIVNDFQKGDIAEGYSVSREKKESFPLTVTSAQKNPTAFYLCASSMSRYEQYFGPGTRLTVT.